The rows below give T cell receptor beta chains drawn from one sample of a study of regulatory T cells in long-lasting Graves disease. TCRdb re-derived calls from the multiplex PCR reads in MiXCR, one entry per CDR3 protein. The sample holds around 400,000 distinct CDR3 sequences; 21% are singletons and the top ten take approximately 15%. The sample was peripheral blood mononuclear cells (PBMCs), taken when the disease was refractory, from a patient treated with antithyroid drugs. The receptors were sampled from a female donor with Graves disease. Both conserved end residues are part of each CDR3. Only part of the rows carry a size: once, few, many, or a class if the clone is expanded.

j_call clone_size v_call cdr3_aa
TRBJ1-1 many TRBV15 CATSKTGTGGTEAFF
TRBJ2-5 many TRBV4-1 CASSQGPSGSSGQETQYF
TRBJ2-6 many TRBV28 CASMGQGPSGANVLTF
TRBJ2-5 many TRBV28 CASSLETSGAQETQYF
TRBJ2-5 - TRBV7-9 CASSLNLAGETQYF
TRBJ1-5 many TRBV29-1 CSVARGSNQPQHF
TRBJ2-7 many TRBV11-2 CASSLGGLGQYF
TRBJ2-5 many TRBV28 CASRLLLVYIVAQYF
TRBJ2-7 few TRBV20-1 CSARFLAYEQYF
TRBJ1-1 many TRBV5-5 CASRPESLTEAFF
TRBJ2-1 - TRBV7-6 CASCLAEYNEQFF
TRBJ2-7 many TRBV6-5 CASSYLGTGAFYEQYF
TRBJ2-2 many TRBV2 CASSWTSGRPTGELFF
TRBJ1-1 many TRBV7-9 CASSTTVNTEAFF
TRBJ2-7 few TRBV20-1 CSASREGEQYF
TRBJ2-7 few TRBV5-4 CASSLLGRTEAEQYF
TRBJ2-7 few TRBV6-1 CASRQPGQGGEQYF
TRBJ2-7 many TRBV6-1 CASSRTSGGSREQYF
TRBJ2-2 - TRBV6-1 CASSEAADVGELFF
TRBJ1-5 many TRBV28 CASSYNRAVVSHF
TRBJ2-7 - TRBV20-1 CSALQQGEQYF
TRBJ1-1 - TRBV5-8 CASSYGANTEAFF
TRBJ1-5 - TRBV27 CASSLLGGYSNQPQHF
TRBJ2-1 few TRBV20-1 CSARDRGSYNEQFF
TRBJ1-1 many TRBV2 CASSGTGTGNTEAFF
TRBJ2-7 - TRBV20-1 CSATQTSGSIYEQYF
TRBJ1-2 few TRBV29-1 CSVETRRGNYGYTF
TRBJ2-5 few TRBV6-2/TRBV6-3 CASSYLSIGETQYF
TRBJ2-5 many TRBV29-1 CSVVRVQGKETQYF
TRBJ2-3 few TRBV3-1 CASRGRGKSTDTQYF
TRBJ2-2 many TRBV28 CASRISAVRRGLALNTGELFF
TRBJ2-5 - TRBV14 CASSRPGVRETQYF
TRBJ2-7 many TRBV5-1 CASRNRDRPPYEQYF
TRBJ2-1 - TRBV6-1 CASIGLAGGYEQFF
TRBJ2-1 - TRBV7-2 CASSLGAWVAEQFF
TRBJ2-3 - TRBV28 CASSRRGGADTQYF
TRBJ2-5 many TRBV2 CASISSLRLAGTETQYF
TRBJ1-1 many TRBV12-3/TRBV12-4 CASSFGTTEAFF
TRBJ1-1 many TRBV29-1 CSVAVGDRQKIAEAFF